A selection of T cell receptor beta chains follows, all from one sample in a study of patients and donors after allogeneic stem cell transplantation. TCRdb ran MiXCR on the RT-PCR reads and lists one entry per CDR3 protein. Among about a million distinct CDR3 sequences listed, roughly 18% were seen once. The sequenced material came from blood, either unsorted or a sorted T cell fraction (not recorded which). The receptors stem from a human donor who was either an allogeneic HSCT recipient or a stem cell or donor lymphocyte infusion donor (not recorded which). It is not recorded whose cells these are; they may come from a transplant donor. The CDR3 runs from the conserved cysteine through the conserved F or W.

j_call	v_call	cdr3_aa
TRBJ2-1	TRBV6-2/TRBV6-3	CASSLWDRSNEQFF
TRBJ1-1	TRBV12-3/TRBV12-4	CASSLSTSGLNTEAFF
TRBJ1-1	TRBV20-1	CSASLGQGAAEAFF
TRBJ2-7	TRBV10-3	CAISGRLAGDPYEQYF
TRBJ1-1	TRBV27	CASSLRAIGTEAFF
TRBJ2-3	TRBV10-3	CAISVERERYSDTQYF
TRBJ2-1	TRBV6-1	CASGGGNLNEQFF
TRBJ1-2	TRBV15	CATSREQQFWGGYTF
TRBJ2-3	TRBV4-2	CASSQGGGSTDTQYF
TRBJ2-3	TRBV24-1	CATPTPWDPTDTQYF
TRBJ2-4	TRBV21-1	CASSKDPLTGMPKNIQYF
TRBJ1-1	TRBV2	CASSVTRGNTEAFF
TRBJ2-2	TRBV2	CASSEAGLAGALKTGELFF
TRBJ2-6	TRBV12-3/TRBV12-4	CASIGGAGANVLTF
TRBJ2-2	TRBV15	CATSSLQLVSTGELFF
TRBJ2-5	TRBV5-1	CASSAGGARQETQYF
TRBJ2-4	TRBV6-2/TRBV6-3	CASRWRVHPIAKNIQYF
TRBJ2-7	TRBV5-5	CASSFYSGTNSYEQYF
TRBJ1-3	TRBV2	CASSGGQGGGNTIYF
TRBJ1-1	TRBV5-1	CASSVPGPNTEAFF
TRBJ2-7	TRBV4-3	CASSQDGALTAEQYF
TRBJ2-2	TRBV12-3/TRBV12-4	CASSLTGTFTGELFF
TRBJ2-7	TRBV27	CASSLLQGPGTEQYF
TRBJ2-7	TRBV2	CASRTRWGQGSYEQYF